The 24 T cell receptor beta chains given below trace back to one sample, sequenced in a study of T cell changes during pregnancy in multiple sclerosis. Using immunoSEQ multiplex PCR, the repertoire was profiled, and TCRdb retains in-frame clones only, with some absent. The sample contains some 48,000 clones, 92% of which appear only once. The sample was CD4+ T cells from peripheral blood mononuclear cells, taken after pregnancy. The receptors shown here come from a female donor in good health, enrolled as a control in a pregnancy study.

The chain couples TRBV25-1 to TRBJ1-2, with 10 positions matching TRBD1. CDR1 and CDR2 (germline): MGHDK, SYGVNS. This CDR3 has 14 amino acids. Germline trimming cut 4 bases from V and 7 bases from J; bases unmatched to any gene: 6. The CDR3 DNA reads as TGTGCCAGCAGTGCAATGACAGGGGGCTCTGGCTACACCTTC. It yields the protein CASSAMTGGSGYTF.

The J gene is TRBJ1-4, the V gene TRBV5-1; 7 positions match TRBD1. Germline V gene sequence: CDR1 SGHRS, CDR2 YFSETQ. V was pared by 2 bases and J by 8 bases, with 3 bases of the junction left unmatched. This CDR3 has 13 residues. The CDR3 DNA reads as TGCGCCAGCAGCTTTCAGGGGGAAGAAAAACTGTTTTTT. Amino acids: CASSFQGEEKLFF.

The chain carries TRBV9 and TRBJ2-3; D is possibly TRBD2 (5 bases). This CDR3 comprises 16 residues. V lost 3 bases to trimming and J lost 6 bases, with 20 bases between them. The germline V gene has CDR1 SGDLS and CDR2 YYNGEE. The CDR3 sequence: CASSATARPRVDTQYF. In DNA form, the CDR3 reads TGTGCCAGCAGCGCGACCGCCAGGCCGAGGGTGGATACGCAGTATTTT.

The rearrangement uses TRBV10-1 and TRBJ2-7; D is possibly TRBD2 (6 bases). CDR3 size: 13 residues. V was shortened by 4 bases and J by 6 bases, with 13 bases between the two germline ends. The germline CDR1 and CDR2 sequences are WNHNN and SYGVQD (reference sequence). The CDR3 here is CASSAGTSLEQYF. Here the CDR3 DNA reads TGCGCCAGCAGTGCCGGAACTAGCCTCGAGCAGTACTTC.

This rearrangement joins TRBV25-1 to TRBJ2-2; TRBD2 agrees at 12 bases. CDR1 and CDR2 (germline): MGHDK, SYGVNS. This CDR3 spans 13 amino acids. V dropped 6 bases and J dropped 7; count of bases not matched to a gene: 0. DNA of the CDR3: TGTGCCAGCAGACTAGCGGGGGGCGGGGAGCTGTTTTTT. Translating gives CASRLAGGGELFF.

The J gene is TRBJ2-5, the V gene TRBV6-1, with a tentative D call TRBD1 (5 bases). Germline lookup yields CDR1 MNHNS and CDR2 SASEGT. V dropped 10 bases and J dropped 5 bases, with 17 bases sitting between them. This CDR3 spans 13 amino acids. The DNA for the CDR3 is TGTGCCAACGCACTTACAGGTTTGGAGACCCAGTACTTC. It codes for CANALTGLETQYF.

The chain recombines TRBV7-3 with TRBJ2-3, with 10 bases identical to TRBD2. CDR3 length: 14 amino acids. Germline assignment: CDR1 SGHTA and CDR2 FQGTGA. The V gene end was trimmed by 5 bases and the J gene end by 4 bases; junction bases not matched to a gene: 3. The CDR3 DNA is TGTGCCAGCAGCCAAGGACTAGCGGCAGATACGCAGTATTTT. Encoded protein: CASSQGLAADTQYF.

The CDR3 region has the DNA TGTGCCAGCAGTCAACCCTATCAGGGTCGCCTGGTCGAAGCTTTCTTT. It codes for CASSQPYQGRLVEAFF. V and J are TRBV7-2 and TRBJ1-1; TRBD1 might be the D (5 bases). V lost 6 bases, J lost 8 bases, and 25 bases lay in between. The CDR3 spans 16 residues. CDR1 is SGHTA and CDR2 is FQGNSA in the germline V gene. The variable domain in full, with the rest retrieved from reference TRBV7-2 and TRBJ1-1, is GAGVSQSPSNKVTEKGKDVELRCDPISGHTALYWYRQSLGQGLEFLIYFQGNSAPDKSGLPSDRFSAERTGGSVSTLTIQRTQQEDSAVYLCASSQPYQGRLVEAFFGQGTRLTVV.

This chain links TRBV5-1 with TRBJ2-5; 9 bases fit TRBD1. The DNA end favors TRBJ2-7, so the J call may be wrong. Germline V lookup: CDR1 SGHRS, CDR2 YFSETQ. The CDR3 extends over 15 amino acids. CDR3 protein: CASSLTPGQGYEQYF. CDR3 nucleotide sequence: TGCGCCAGCAGCCTCACGCCGGGACAGGGCTACGAGCAGTACTTC.

The chain joins TRBV30 to TRBJ1-2; D might be TRBD1 (6 bases). In germline, CDR1 is GTSNPN, CDR2 SVGIG (reference sequence). The CDR3 extends over 15 amino acids. Trimming left V 4 bases short and J 6 bases short, with 21 bases between. CDR3: CAWNPPNGGLHGYTF. CDR3 bases: TGTGCCTGGAACCCCCCCAACGGGGGGCTCCATGGCTACACCTTC.

The chain employs TRBV6-1 and TRBJ2-1; 11 positions match TRBD2. Trimming cost V 6 bases and J 8 bases; bases outside gene matches: 6. The CDR3 covers 14 residues. Germline-derived CDR1 and CDR2 are MNHNS and SASEGT. The chain's CDR3 is CASRLTSGNYEQFF. The CDR3 region has the DNA TGTGCCAGCAGATTGACTAGCGGGAACTATGAGCAGTTCTTC.

V and J are TRBV10-3 and TRBJ2-1; 7 nucleotides align to TRBD2. The CDR3 consists of 14 residues. Unmatched junction bases numbered 7, after V lost 11 bases and J lost 0 bases. Looked up from germline, CDR1 is ENHRY and CDR2 is SYGVKD. The CDR3 DNA sequence: TGTGCCGCTGTACGCGGGAGCTCCTACAATGAGCAGTTCTTC. This encodes CAAVRGSSYNEQFF.

The rearrangement uses TRBV6-5 and TRBJ2-5; D gene ambiguous. The CDR3 covers 14 residues. Trimming removed 4 bases from V and 7 bases from J, with 16 bases in between. Germline loops: CDR1 MNHEY, CDR2 SVGAGI. CDR3 amino acids: CASSLGYPPRTQYF. The CDR3 DNA sequence: TGTGCCAGCAGTTTGGGCTACCCGCCACGGACCCAGTACTTC.

This CDR3 reads CASSTSGANTGELFF. The CDR3 DNA follows: TGTGCCAGCTCAACTAGCGGAGCGAACACCGGGGAGCTGTTTTTT. The rearrangement uses TRBV18 and TRBJ2-2, with 8 bases fitting TRBD2. CDR1 and CDR2 (germline): KGHSH, LQKENI. The ends lost 5 bases at V and 0 bases at J; junction bases unmatched: 2. The CDR3 loop spans 15 amino acids.

This CDR3 is CASGPDSLNTEAFF. The CDR3, as DNA: TGCGCCAGCGGACCTGACAGCTTGAACACTGAAGCTTTCTTT. The chain joins TRBV5-1 to TRBJ1-1; possibly TRBD1 for D (5 bases). The CDR3 loop spans 14 amino acids. Germline values: CDR1 SGHRS, CDR2 YFSETQ. Trimming cost V 7 bases and J 0 bases, with 13 bases left between them.

The V and J genes are TRBV9 and TRBJ1-2, with a possible D match to TRBD1 (6 bases). V lost 6 bases and J 7 bases, leaving 16 bases between the germline ends. Germline CDR1 is SGDLS and CDR2 is YYNGEE. This CDR3 contains 13 residues. The CDR3 is CASNGQRGFGYTF. DNA of the CDR3: TGTGCCAGCAATGGACAGAGGGGATTTGGCTACACCTTC.

This clone was seen just once. V is TRBV5-1 and J is TRBJ1-1; tentatively, D is TRBD1 (6 bases). The CDR3 is made up of 13 amino acids. The germline gives CDR1 SGHRS, CDR2 YFSETQ. V was shortened by 0 bases and J by 7 bases, with 10 bases between the two germline ends. The CDR3 bases are TGCGCCAGCAGCTTGGACAGGGCAAGTGAAGCTTTCTTT. Amino acids: CASSLDRASEAFF.

The chain joins TRBV6-6 to TRBJ1-5; D not resolved. Trimming pared 7 bases from V and 6 bases from J, leaving 13 bases between. Germline V CDR1 and CDR2: MNHNY, SVGAGI (reference sequence). CDR3 length equals 13 residues. The DNA of the CDR3 is TGTGCCAGCACCTCTAGCTACGGTCAGCCCCAGCATTTT. Amino acid sequence: CASTSSYGQPQHF.

The chain joins TRBV28 to TRBJ1-1, with a tentative D call TRBD1 (5 bases). Germline V gene data show CDR1 as MDHEN and CDR2 as SYDVKM. V lost 7 bases and J 8 bases, leaving 11 bases between the germline ends. The CDR3 runs to 11 residues. The CDR3 reads CASKGVTEAFF. The CDR3 nucleotides read TGTGCCAGCAAAGGGGTCACCGAAGCTTTCTTT.

The rearrangement uses TRBV9 and TRBJ2-3; 10 nucleotides agree with TRBD2. Trimming cost V 4 bases and J 5 bases; bases outside gene matches: 7. The germline CDR1 and CDR2 sequences are SGDLS and YYNGEE. The CDR3 sequence is 15 residues long. The DNA for the CDR3 is TGTGCCAGCAGCCCCCCTAGCGGGAGTGGAGATACGCAGTATTTT. Encoded protein: CASSPPSGSGDTQYF.

The chain joins TRBV2 to TRBJ2-1, with 7 bases identical to TRBD1. CDR3 length: 14 residues. Germline V gene lookup returns CDR1 SNHLY and CDR2 FYNNEI. The V segment lost 7 bases and the J segment 2 bases; nucleotides outside the gene matches: 5. DNA for the CDR3: TGTGCCAGCACCCGGGACAGTACCTACAATGAGCAGTTCTTC. It is translated as CASTRDSTYNEQFF.

CDR3 sequence: CASSHGQIIEKLFF. The CDR3 DNA sequence: TGTGCCAGTAGCCACGGACAGATTATTGAAAAACTGTTTTTT. This chain uses TRBV19 with TRBJ1-4, with D possibly TRBD1 on 6 matching bases. The CDR3 is 14 residues long. In germline, CDR1 is LNHDA, CDR2 SQIVND (reference sequence). V dropped 6 bases and J dropped 7 bases, with 15 bases sitting between them. Combining the CDR3 with reference TRBV19 and TRBJ1-4 gives the whole variable domain DGGITQSPKYLFRKEGQNVTLSCEQNLNHDAMYWYRQDPGQGLRLIYYSQIVNDFQKGDIAEGYSVSREKKESFPLTVTSAQKNPTAFYLCASSHGQIIEKLFFGSGTQLSVL.

The genes are TRBV19 and TRBJ2-2; a weak D match, TRBD2 (6 bases). The V gene lost 3 bases and the J gene lost 6 bases, with 11 bases spanning the gap. Germline CDR1 is LNHDA and CDR2 is SQIVND (reference sequence). The CDR3 runs to 14 residues. DNA of the CDR3: TGTGCCAGTAGTATGACTAGGGGTTCCGGGGAGCTGTTTTTT. It encodes CASSMTRGSGELFF. Supplemented by reference TRBV19 and TRBJ2-2, the full variable domain reads DGGITQSPKYLFRKEGQNVTLSCEQNLNHDAMYWYRQDPGQGLRLIYYSQIVNDFQKGDIAEGYSVSREKKESFPLTVTSAQKNPTAFYLCASSMTRGSGELFFGEGSRLTVL.

The chain is built from TRBV4-1 and TRBJ2-7; 8 bases line up with TRBD1. There are 14 residues in the CDR3. In germline, CDR1 is MGHRA, CDR2 YSYEKL. After removal of 4 bases from V and 5 bases from J, the junction contained 7 bases not matched to a gene. CDR3 sequence reads: CASSPFGQGDEQYF. CDR3 DNA: TGCGCCAGCAGCCCCTTTGGACAGGGCGACGAGCAGTACTTC.